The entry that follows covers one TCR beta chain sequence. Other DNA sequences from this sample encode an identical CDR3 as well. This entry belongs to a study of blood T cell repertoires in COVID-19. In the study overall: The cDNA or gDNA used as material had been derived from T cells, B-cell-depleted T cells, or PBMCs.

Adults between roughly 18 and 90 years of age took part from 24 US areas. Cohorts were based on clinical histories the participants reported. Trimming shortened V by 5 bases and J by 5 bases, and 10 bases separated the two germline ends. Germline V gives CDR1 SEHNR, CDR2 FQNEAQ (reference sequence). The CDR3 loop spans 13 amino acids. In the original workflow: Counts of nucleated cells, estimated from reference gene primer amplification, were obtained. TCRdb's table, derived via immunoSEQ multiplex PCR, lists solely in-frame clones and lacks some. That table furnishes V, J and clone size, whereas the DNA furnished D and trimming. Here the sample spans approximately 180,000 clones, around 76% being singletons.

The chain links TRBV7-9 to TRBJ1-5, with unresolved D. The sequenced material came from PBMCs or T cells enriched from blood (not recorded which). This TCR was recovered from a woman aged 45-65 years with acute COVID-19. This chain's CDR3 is CASSPQGDQPQHF. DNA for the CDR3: TGTGCCAGCAGCCCGCAAGGAGATCAGCCCCAGCATTTT.